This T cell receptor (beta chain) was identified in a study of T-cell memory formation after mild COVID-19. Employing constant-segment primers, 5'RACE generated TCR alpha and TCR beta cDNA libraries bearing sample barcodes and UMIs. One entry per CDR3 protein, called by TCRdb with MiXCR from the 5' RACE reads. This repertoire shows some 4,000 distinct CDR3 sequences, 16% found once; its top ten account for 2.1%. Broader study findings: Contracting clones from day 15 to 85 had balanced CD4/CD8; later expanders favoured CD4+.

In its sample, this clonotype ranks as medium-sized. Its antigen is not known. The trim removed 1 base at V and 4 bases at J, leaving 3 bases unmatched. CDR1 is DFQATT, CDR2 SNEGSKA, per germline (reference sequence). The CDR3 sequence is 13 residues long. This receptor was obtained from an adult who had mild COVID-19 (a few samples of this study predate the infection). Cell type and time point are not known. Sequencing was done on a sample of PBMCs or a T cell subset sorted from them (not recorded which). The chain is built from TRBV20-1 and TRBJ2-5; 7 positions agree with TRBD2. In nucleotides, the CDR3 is TGCAGTGCTAGAGGACTAGCTTCAGAGACCCAGTACTTC. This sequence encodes CSARGLASETQYF.